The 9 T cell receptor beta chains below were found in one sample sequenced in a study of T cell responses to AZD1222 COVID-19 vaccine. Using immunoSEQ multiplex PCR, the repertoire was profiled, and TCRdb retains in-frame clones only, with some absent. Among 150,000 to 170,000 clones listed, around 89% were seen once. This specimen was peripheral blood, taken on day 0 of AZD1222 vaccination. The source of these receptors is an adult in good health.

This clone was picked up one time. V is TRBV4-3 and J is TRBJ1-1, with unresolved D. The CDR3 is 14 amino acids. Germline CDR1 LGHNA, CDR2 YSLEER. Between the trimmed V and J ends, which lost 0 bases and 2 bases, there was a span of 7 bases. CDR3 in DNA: TGCGCCAGCAGCCAAGATCAGGATAACACTGAAGCTTTCTTT. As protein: CASSQDQDNTEAFF.

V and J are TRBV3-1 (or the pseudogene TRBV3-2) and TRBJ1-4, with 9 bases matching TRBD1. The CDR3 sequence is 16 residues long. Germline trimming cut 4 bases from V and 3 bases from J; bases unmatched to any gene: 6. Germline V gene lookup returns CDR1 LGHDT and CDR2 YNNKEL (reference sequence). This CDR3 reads CASSLNRGPSNEKLFF. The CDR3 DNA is TGTGCCAGCAGCCTAAACAGGGGGCCTTCTAATGAAAAACTGTTTTTT.

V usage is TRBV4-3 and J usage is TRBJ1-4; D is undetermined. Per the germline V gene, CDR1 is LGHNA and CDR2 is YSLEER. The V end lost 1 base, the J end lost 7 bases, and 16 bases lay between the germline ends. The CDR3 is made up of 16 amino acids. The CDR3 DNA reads TGCGCCAGCAGCCAAGCCTTTGGGCCCGGACGTGAAAAACTGTTTTTT. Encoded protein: CASSQAFGPGREKLFF.

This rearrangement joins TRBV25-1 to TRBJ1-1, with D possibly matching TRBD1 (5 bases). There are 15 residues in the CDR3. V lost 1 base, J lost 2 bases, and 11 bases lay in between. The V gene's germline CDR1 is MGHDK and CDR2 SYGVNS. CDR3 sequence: CASSESMDINTEAFF. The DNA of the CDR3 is TGTGCCAGCAGTGAATCAATGGACATAAACACTGAAGCTTTCTTT. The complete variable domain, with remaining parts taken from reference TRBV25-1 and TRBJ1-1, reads EADIYQTPRYLVIGTGKKITLECSQTMGHDKMYWYQQDPGMELHLIHYSYGVNSTEKGDLSSESTVSRIRTEHFPLTLESARPSHTSQYLCASSESMDINTEAFFGQGTRLTVV.

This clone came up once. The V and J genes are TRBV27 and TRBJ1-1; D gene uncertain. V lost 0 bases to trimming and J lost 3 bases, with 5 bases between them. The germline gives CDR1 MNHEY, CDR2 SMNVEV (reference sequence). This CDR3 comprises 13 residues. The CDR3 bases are TGTGCCAGCAGTTTATCGCTCGACACTGAAGCTTTCTTT. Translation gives CASSLSLDTEAFF.

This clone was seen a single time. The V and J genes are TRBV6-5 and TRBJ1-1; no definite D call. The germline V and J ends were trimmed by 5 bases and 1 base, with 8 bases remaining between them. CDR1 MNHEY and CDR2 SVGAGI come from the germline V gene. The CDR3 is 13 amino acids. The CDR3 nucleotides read TGTGCCAGCAGTACGTTTTGGAACACTGAAGCTTTCTTT. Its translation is CASSTFWNTEAFF.

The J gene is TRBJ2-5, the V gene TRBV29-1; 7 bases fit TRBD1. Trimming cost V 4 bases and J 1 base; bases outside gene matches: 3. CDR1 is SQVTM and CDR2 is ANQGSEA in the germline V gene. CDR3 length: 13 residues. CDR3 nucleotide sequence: TGCAGCGTTGGGACAGGACCCCAAGAGACCCAGTACTTC. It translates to CSVGTGPQETQYF.

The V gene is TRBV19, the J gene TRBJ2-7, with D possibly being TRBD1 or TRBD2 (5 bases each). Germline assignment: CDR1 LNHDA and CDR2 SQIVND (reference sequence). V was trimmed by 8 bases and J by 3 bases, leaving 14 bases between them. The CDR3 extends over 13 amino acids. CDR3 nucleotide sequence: TGTGCCAGTTCCGGGGCTAGTGGCTACGAGCAGTACTTC. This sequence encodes CASSGASGYEQYF.

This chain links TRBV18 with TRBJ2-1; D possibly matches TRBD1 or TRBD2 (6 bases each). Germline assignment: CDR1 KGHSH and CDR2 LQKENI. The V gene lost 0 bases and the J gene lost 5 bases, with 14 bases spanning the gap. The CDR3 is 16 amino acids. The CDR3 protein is CASSPPGGPPHNEQFF. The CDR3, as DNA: TGTGCCAGCTCACCACCTGGGGGGCCCCCCCACAATGAGCAGTTCTTC.